Here is one TCR beta chain with its context. These data are taken from a study of shared clonotypes between healthy human individuals. CDR3 length: 12 amino acids. The germline V and J ends were trimmed by 1 base and 4 bases, with 5 bases remaining between them. Germline loops: CDR1 SGHDT, CDR2 YYEEEE. Some clones are missing from TCRdb's copy, which holds only in-frame ones; the method was immunoSEQ multiplex PCR. The top ten hold nearly 25% of the sample, which has about 680,000 clones, 90% to 95% seen once. In the naive CD8 group, cells lacked CD45RO and were positively selected for CCR7, so terminally differentiated effector memory CD45RA+ cells were left out.

This receptor was obtained from a man aged 30 to 45 in good health. Sequencing was performed on naive CD8+ T cells sorted from blood. The chain couples TRBV5-6 to TRBJ1-2; D might be TRBD1 (5 bases). CDR3 region: CASSLTGYGYTF. The CDR3 nucleotides read TGTGCCAGCAGCTTGACAGGCTATGGCTACACCTTC.